This TCR beta chain was recorded in a study of OX40 agonist ivuxolimab in advanced cancers. Data came from immunoSEQ multiplex PCR; TCRdb stores just in-frame clones and leaves some out. The table lists tens of thousands of clones, approximately 80% of them singletons, with less than 4.5% in the top ten. CDR3 length equals 13 residues. V trimming: 6 bases; J trimming: 3 bases; junction bases outside the gene matches: 5. The V gene's germline CDR1 is SQVTM and CDR2 ANQGSEA. The chain couples TRBV29-1 to TRBJ1-5; the match to TRBD1 covers 7 bases. The origin of this receptor is an adult with an advanced solid tumor such as melanoma, head and neck, liver or kidney cancer. The specimen was CD4+ or CD8+ T cells sorted from blood, collected in a trial of the OX40 agonist ivuxolimab. CDR3 region: CSVTDRANQPQHF. CDR3 nucleotide sequence: TGCAGCGTGACCGACAGGGCCAATCAGCCCCAGCATTTT.